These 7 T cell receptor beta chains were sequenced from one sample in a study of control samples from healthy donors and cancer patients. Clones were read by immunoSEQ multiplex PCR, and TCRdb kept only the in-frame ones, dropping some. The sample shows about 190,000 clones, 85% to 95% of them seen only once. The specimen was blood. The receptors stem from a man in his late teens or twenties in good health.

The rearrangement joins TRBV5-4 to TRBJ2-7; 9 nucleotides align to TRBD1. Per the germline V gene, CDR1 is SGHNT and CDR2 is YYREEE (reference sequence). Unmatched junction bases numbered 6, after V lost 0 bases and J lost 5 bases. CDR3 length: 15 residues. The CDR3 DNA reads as TGTGCCAGCAGCTTGGTTGGACAGGGGCCCAACGAGCAGTACTTC. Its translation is CASSLVGQGPNEQYF.

The CDR3 region has the DNA TGTGCCAGCAGCTTAGGACACTGGAACACTGAAGCTTTCTTT. Translated: CASSLGHWNTEAFF. V and J are TRBV11-1 and TRBJ1-1; D is ambiguous. Looked up from germline, CDR1 is SGHAT and CDR2 is FQDESV (reference sequence). This CDR3 has 14 residues. V was shortened by 1 base and J by 1 base, with 7 bases between the two germline ends.

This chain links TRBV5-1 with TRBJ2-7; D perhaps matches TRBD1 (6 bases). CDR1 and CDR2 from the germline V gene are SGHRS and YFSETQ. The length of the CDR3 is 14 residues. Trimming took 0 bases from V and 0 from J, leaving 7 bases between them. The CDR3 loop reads CASSLGGGSYEQYF. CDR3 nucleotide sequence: TGCGCCAGCAGCTTGGGAGGGGGCTCCTACGAGCAGTACTTC.

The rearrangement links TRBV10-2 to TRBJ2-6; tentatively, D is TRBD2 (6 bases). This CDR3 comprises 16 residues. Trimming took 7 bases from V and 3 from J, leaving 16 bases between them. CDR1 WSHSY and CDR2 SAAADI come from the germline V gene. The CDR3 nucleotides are TGCGCCAGCACTGGGACTGGAAAGGGTGGGGCCAACGTCCTGACTTTC. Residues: CASTGTGKGGANVLTF.

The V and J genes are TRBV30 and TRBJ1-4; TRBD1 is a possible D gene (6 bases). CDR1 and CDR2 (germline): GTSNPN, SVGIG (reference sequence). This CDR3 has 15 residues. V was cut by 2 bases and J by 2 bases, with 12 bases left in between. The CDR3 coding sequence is TGTGCCTGGAGTTCGTGGACAGTTACTAATGAAAAACTGTTTTTT. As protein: CAWSSWTVTNEKLFF.

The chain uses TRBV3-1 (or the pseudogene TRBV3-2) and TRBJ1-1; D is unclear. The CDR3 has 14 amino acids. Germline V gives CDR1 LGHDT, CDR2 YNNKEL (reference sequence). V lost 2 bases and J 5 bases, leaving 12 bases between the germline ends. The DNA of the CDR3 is TGTGCCAGCAGCCAAAGCGGCGCGGGGACTGAAGCTTTCTTT. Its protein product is CASSQSGAGTEAFF.

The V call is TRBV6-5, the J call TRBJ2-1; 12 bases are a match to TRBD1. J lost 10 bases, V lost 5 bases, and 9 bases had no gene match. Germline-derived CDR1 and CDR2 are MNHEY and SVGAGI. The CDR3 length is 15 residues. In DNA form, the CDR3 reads TGTGCCAGCAGTATTACCGGGACAGGGGGCGAGGAGCAGTTCTTC. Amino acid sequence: CASSITGTGGEEQFF.